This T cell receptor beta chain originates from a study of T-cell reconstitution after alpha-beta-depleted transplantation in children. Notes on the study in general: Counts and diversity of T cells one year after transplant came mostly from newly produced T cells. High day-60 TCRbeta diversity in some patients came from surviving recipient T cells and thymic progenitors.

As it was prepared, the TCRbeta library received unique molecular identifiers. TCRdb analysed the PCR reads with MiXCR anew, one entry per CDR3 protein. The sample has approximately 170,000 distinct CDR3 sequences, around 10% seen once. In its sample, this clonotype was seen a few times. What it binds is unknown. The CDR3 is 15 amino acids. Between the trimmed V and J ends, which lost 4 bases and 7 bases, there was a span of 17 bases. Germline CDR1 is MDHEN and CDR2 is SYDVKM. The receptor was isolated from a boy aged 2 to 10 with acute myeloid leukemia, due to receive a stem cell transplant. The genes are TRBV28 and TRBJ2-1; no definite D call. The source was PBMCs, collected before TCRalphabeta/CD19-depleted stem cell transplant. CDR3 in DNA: TGTGCCAGCAGTTCCCCCTATCCTGACTGGAATGAGCAGTTCTTC. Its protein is CASSSPYPDWNEQFF.